This T cell receptor (beta chain) is drawn from a study of shared clonotypes between healthy human individuals. Study summary: CD4 naive cells filled three plates per donor, CD4 memory three, CD8 naive two and CD8 memory one.

This clone showed up just a few times. Evenly divided among several immunoSEQ plates was the genomic DNA of each subset. Repertoires were generated with immunoSEQ multiplex PCR, while TCRdb's copy carries only in-frame clones and drops some. The sample shows around 2.5 million clones, approximately 94% of them seen only once. V dropped 6 bases and J dropped 1 base, with 4 bases sitting between them. The CDR3 extends over 11 amino acids. CDR1 and CDR2 from the germline V gene are SGHAT and FQDESV (reference sequence). Caucasian adults residing in Nashville, Tennessee made up all the donors. The sequence derives from a man aged 18 to 29 in good health. Some clones in this sample may be carry-over from other donors' samples. Sequencing used naive CD4+ T cells from PBMCs. The subset is: CD45RA+ positively selected. The V and J genes are TRBV11-1 and TRBJ2-7; D is uncertain. CDR3 DNA: TGTGCCAGCAGGGGGTCCTACGAGCAGTACTTC. This gives the protein CASRGSYEQYF.